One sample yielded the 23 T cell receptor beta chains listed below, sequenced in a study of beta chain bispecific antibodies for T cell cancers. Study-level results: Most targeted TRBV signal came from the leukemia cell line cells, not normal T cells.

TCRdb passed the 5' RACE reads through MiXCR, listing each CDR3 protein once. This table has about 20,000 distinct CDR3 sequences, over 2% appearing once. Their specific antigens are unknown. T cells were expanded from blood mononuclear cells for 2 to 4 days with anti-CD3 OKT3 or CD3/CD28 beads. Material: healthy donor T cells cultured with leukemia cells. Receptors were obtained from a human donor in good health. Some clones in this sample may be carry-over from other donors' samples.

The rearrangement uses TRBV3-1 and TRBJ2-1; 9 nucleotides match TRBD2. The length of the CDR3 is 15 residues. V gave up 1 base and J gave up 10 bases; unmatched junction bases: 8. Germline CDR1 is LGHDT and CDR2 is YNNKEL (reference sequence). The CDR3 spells CASSQGAGGPREQFF. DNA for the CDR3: TGTGCCAGCAGCCAAGGGGCGGGGGGGCCAAGAGAGCAGTTCTTC.

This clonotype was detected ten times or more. The CDR3 bases are TGTGCCAGCAGTGAAGTTGATAGGGCAGGGGATGGCTACACCTTC. It is translated as CASSEVDRAGDGYTF. The chain couples TRBV6-1 to TRBJ1-2; weak D call: TRBD1 (6 bases). The germline CDR1 and CDR2 sequences are MNHNS and SASEGT. V was cut by 1 base and J by 6 bases, with 15 bases left in between. The CDR3 contains 15 residues.

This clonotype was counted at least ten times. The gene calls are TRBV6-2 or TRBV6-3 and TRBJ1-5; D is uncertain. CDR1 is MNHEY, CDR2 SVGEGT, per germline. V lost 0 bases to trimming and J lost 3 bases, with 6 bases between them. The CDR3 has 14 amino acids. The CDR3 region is CASSYSTSNQPQHF. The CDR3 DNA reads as TGTGCCAGCAGTTACTCAACCTCCAATCAGCCCCAGCATTTT.

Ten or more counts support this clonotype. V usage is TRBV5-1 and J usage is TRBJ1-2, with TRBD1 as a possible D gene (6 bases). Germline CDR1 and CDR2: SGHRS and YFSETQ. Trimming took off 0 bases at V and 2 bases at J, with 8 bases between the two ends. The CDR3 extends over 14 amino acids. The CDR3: CASSLEQGNYGYTF. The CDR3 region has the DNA TGCGCCAGCAGCTTGGAACAGGGCAACTATGGCTACACCTTC.

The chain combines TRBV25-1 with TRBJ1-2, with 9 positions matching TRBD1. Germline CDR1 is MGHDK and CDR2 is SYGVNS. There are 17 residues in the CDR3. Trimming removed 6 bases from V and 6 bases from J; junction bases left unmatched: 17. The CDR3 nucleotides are TGTGCCAGCAGCTCCGCACGAGGGACAGGGCCCCAGGATGGCTACACCTTC. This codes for CASSSARGTGPQDGYTF.

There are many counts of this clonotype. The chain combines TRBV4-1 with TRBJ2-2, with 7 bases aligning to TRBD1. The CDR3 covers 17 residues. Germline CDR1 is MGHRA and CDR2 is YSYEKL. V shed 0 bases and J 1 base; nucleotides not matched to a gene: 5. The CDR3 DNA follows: TGCGCCAGCAGCCAAGAACAACAGGGGATGAACACCGGGGAGCTGTTTTTT. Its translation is CASSQEQQGMNTGELFF.

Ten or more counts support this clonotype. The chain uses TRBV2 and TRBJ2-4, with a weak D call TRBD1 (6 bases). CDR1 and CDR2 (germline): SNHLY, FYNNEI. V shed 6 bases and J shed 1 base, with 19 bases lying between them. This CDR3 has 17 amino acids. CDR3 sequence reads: CASRVFRGTAAKNIQYF. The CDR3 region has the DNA TGTGCCAGCAGAGTATTCAGGGGAACCGCGGCCAAAAACATTCAGTACTTC.

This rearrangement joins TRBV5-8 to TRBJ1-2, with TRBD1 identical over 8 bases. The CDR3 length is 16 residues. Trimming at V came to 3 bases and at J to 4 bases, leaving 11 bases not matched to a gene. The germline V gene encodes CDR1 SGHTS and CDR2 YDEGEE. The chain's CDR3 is CASSSPDRVGGYGYTF. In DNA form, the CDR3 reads TGTGCCAGCAGCTCCCCGGACAGGGTGGGTGGCTATGGCTACACCTTC.

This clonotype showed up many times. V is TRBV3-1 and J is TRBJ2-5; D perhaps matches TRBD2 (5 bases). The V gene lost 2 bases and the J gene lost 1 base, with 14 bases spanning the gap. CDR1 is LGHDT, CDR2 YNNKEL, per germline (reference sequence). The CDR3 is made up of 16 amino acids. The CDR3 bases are TGTGCCAGCAGCCAAATGATTTCGGGGTTCCAAGAGACCCAGTACTTC. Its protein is CASSQMISGFQETQYF.

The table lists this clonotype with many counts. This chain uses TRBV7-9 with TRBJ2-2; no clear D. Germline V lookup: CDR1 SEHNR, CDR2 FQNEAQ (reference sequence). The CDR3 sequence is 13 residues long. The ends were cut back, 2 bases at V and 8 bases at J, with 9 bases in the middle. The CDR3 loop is CASSLPLAGELFF. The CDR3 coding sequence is TGTGCCAGCAGCTTACCACTCGCTGGGGAGCTGTTTTTT.

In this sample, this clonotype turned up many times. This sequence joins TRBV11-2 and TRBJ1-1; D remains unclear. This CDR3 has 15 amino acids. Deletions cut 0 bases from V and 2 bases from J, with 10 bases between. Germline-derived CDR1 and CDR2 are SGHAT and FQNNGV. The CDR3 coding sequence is TGTGCCAGCAGCTTAGACCCCAGATCTAACACTGAAGCTTTCTTT. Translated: CASSLDPRSNTEAFF.

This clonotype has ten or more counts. The CDR3 loop is CASSLPGLAATDTQYF. The DNA of the CDR3 is TGTGCCAGTAGCCTCCCGGGACTAGCCGCCACAGATACGCAGTATTTT. The chain couples TRBV19 to TRBJ2-3; 9 bases match TRBD2. CDR3 length equals 16 residues. The V gene end was trimmed by 6 bases and the J gene end by 2 bases; junction bases not matched to a gene: 9. Germline V CDR1 and CDR2: LNHDA, SQIVND (reference sequence).

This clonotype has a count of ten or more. CDR3 sequence: CASSLGFPSSYNEQFF. The CDR3 region has the DNA TGCGCCAGCAGCTTGGGGTTCCCGAGCTCCTACAATGAGCAGTTCTTC. The rearrangement joins TRBV5-1 to TRBJ2-1; D unclear. Germline CDR1 SGHRS, CDR2 YFSETQ. With 0 bases removed from V and 0 bases from J, the gap between germline ends came to 10 bases. The CDR3 extends over 16 amino acids.

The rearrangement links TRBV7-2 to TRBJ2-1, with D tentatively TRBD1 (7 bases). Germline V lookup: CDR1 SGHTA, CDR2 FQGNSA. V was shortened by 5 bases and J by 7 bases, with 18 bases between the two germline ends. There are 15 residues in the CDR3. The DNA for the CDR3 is TGTGCCAGCAGCAATCAGGGGGGCCTGGGGAATGAGCAGTTCTTC. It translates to CASSNQGGLGNEQFF.

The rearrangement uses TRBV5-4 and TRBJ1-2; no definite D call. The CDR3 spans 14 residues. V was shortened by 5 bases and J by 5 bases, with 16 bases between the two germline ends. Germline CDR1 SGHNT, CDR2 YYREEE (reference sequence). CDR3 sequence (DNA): TGTGCCAGCAGTGAGCCCCAGGCGGGGTATGGCTACACCTTC. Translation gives CASSEPQAGYGYTF.

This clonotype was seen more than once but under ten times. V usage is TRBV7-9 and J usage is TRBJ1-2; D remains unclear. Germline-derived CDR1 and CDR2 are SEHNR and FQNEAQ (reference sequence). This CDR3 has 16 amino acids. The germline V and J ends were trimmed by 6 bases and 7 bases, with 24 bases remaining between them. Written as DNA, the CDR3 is TGTGCCAGCAGTTCCCAGTTACAGTTTCCGAAGCGTGGCTACACCTTC. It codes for CASSSQLQFPKRGYTF.

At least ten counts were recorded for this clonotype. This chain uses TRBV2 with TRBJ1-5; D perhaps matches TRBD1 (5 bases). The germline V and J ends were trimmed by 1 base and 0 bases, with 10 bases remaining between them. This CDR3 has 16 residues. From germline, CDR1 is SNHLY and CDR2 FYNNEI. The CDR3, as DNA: TGTGCCAGCAGTGAAGGGGGGGGGTATAGCAATCAGCCCCAGCATTTT. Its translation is CASSEGGGYSNQPQHF.

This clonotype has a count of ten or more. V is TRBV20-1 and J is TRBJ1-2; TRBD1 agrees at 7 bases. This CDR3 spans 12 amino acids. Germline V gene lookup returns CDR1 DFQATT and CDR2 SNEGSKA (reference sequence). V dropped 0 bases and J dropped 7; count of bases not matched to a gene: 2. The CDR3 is CSARDRGFGYTF. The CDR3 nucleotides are TGCAGTGCTAGAGACAGGGGGTTTGGCTACACCTTC.

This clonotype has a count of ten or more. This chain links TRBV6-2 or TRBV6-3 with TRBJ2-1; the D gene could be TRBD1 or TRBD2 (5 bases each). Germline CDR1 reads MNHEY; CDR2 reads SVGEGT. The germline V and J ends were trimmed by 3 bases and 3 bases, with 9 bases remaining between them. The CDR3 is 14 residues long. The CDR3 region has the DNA TGTGCCAGCAGTTATTGGGACGGCTACAATGAGCAGTTCTTC. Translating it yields CASSYWDGYNEQFF.

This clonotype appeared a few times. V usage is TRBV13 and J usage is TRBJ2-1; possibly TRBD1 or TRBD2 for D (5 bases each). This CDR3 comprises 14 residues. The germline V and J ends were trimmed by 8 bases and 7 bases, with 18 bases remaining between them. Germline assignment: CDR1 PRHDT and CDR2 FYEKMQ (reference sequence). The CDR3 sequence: CASVGTDSGNEQFF. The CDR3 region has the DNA TGTGCCAGCGTCGGGACCGATAGTGGTAATGAGCAGTTCTTC.

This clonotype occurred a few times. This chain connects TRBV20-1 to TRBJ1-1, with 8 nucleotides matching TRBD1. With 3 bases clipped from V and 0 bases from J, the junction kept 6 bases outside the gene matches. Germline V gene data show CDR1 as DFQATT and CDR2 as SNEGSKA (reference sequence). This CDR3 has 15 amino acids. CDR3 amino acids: CSASRTGLMNTEAFF. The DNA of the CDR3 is TGCAGTGCTAGTAGGACAGGGTTGATGAACACTGAAGCTTTCTTT.

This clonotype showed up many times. As DNA, the CDR3 is TGCGCCAGCAGCTATCTCGGGACAGGGGGGACCGGGGAGCTGTTTTTT. Its translation: CASSYLGTGGTGELFF. The V and J genes are TRBV4-1 and TRBJ2-2; 11 bases line up with TRBD1. This CDR3 has 16 residues. The J segment lost 5 bases and the V segment lost 5 bases, leaving 7 bases of the junction unmatched. Per the germline V gene, CDR1 is MGHRA and CDR2 is YSYEKL.

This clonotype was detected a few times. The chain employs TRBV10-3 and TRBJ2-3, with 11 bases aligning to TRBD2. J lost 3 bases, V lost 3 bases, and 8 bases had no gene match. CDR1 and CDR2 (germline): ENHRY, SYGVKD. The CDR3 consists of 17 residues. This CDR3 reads CAISEILAGATTDTQYF. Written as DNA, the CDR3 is TGTGCCATCAGTGAAATACTAGCGGGGGCGACGACAGATACGCAGTATTTT.